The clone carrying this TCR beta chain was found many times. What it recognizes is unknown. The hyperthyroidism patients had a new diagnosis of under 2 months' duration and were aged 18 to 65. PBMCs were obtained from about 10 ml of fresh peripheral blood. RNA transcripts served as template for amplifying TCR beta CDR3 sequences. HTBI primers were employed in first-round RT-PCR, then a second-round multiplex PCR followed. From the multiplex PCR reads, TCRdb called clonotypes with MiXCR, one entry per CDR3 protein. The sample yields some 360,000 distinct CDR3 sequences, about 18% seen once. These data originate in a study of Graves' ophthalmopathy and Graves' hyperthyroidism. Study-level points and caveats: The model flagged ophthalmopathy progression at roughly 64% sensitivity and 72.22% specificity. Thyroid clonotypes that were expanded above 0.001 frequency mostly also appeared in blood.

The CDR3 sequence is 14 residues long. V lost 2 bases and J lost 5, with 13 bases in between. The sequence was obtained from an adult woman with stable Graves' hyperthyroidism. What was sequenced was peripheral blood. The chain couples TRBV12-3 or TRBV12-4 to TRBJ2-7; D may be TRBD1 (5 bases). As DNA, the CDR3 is TGTGCCAGCAGTTTAACCCAGGGTTCCCACGAGCAGTACTTC. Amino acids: CASSLTQGSHEQYF.